Each of the 32 T cell receptor beta chains below was sequenced from the same sample in a study of shared clonotypes between healthy human individuals. Sequencing was performed with immunoSEQ multiplex PCR; in TCRdb, only in-frame clones are kept and a portion is missing. The data show just over 2,000,000 clones, about 94% seen once. Naivety among CD8 cells was defined by CD45RO negativity and positive CCR7 selection, thereby excluding terminally differentiated effector memory CD45RA+ cells. Specimen: naive CD8+ T cells sorted from blood. These receptors were taken from a man in his late teens or twenties in good health.

This sequence joins TRBV11-2 and TRBJ2-7; TRBD1 aligns across 9 bases. Germline CDR1 is SGHAT and CDR2 is FQNNGV. With 3 bases clipped from V and 5 bases from J, the junction kept 8 bases outside the gene matches. The CDR3 consists of 15 residues. The chain's CDR3 is CASSLRTGALDEQYF. The CDR3 bases are TGTGCCAGCAGCTTGCGGACAGGGGCCTTGGACGAGCAGTACTTC. Looking up the rest from reference TRBV11-2 and TRBJ2-7 gives the full variable domain: EAGVAQSPRYKIIEKRQSVAFWCNPISGHATLYWYQQILGQGPKLLIQFQNNGVVDDSQLPKDRFSAERLKGVDSTLKIQPAKLEDSAVYLCASSLRTGALDEQYFGPGTRLTVT.

The rearrangement joins TRBV4-3 to TRBJ2-1, with 9 bases identical to TRBD2. CDR3 length equals 16 residues. The J segment lost 7 bases and the V segment lost 3 bases, leaving 10 bases of the junction unmatched. Germline loops: CDR1 LGHNA, CDR2 YSLEER. This CDR3 reads CASSHPVSGGVNEQFF. In nucleotides, the CDR3 is TGCGCCAGCAGCCATCCGGTTAGCGGGGGTGTGAATGAGCAGTTCTTC.

The chain couples TRBV27 to TRBJ2-3; TRBD2 aligns across 9 bases. The CDR3 consists of 16 residues. Germline CDR1 and CDR2: MNHEY and SMNVEV (reference sequence). Germline trimming cut 5 bases from V and 5 bases from J; bases unmatched to any gene: 11. CDR3 sequence (DNA): TGTGCCAGCAGTGGCGGTCCTAGGCGGGAGGGAGATACGCAGTATTTT. It specifies CASSGGPRREGDTQYF.

This clone was detected once. The chain combines TRBV19 with TRBJ1-5; the D is unclear. This CDR3 comprises 14 residues. Germline V gene data show CDR1 as LNHDA and CDR2 as SQIVND (reference sequence). V lost 5 bases and J lost 4, with 12 bases in between. The CDR3 DNA reads as TGTGCCAGTAGTCCCCGGGATTATAATCAGCCCCAGCATTTT. Its translation is CASSPRDYNQPQHF.

The J gene is TRBJ2-7, the V gene TRBV30; tentatively, D is TRBD1 (5 bases). This CDR3 has 12 amino acids. Germline CDR1 reads GTSNPN; CDR2 reads SVGIG (reference sequence). The germline V and J ends were trimmed by 1 base and 6 bases, with 10 bases remaining between them. CDR3 region: CAWSGLGREQYF. CDR3 in DNA: TGTGCCTGGAGTGGGCTGGGGCGCGAGCAGTACTTC.

This chain uses TRBV4-3 with TRBJ2-7, with D tentatively TRBD1 (5 bases). This CDR3 spans 14 amino acids. CDR1 and CDR2 (germline): LGHNA, YSLEER. Trimming took off 3 bases at V and 3 bases at J, with 12 bases between the two ends. The CDR3 nucleotides are TGCGCCAGCAGCCAGGCGACAGCCCGCTACGAGCAGTACTTC. Protein product: CASSQATARYEQYF.

This clone was found once. This chain links TRBV7-2 with TRBJ2-1, with 8 bases that match TRBD2. V was pared by 1 base and J by 7 bases, with 9 bases of the junction left unmatched. Germline V CDR1 and CDR2: SGHTA, FQGNSA. The CDR3 totals 16 residues. The CDR3 region has the DNA TGTGCCAGCAGCTTAGTGGGGAGCGGGAGATGGAATGAGCAGTTCTTC. Its translation is CASSLVGSGRWNEQFF.

Regarding this clone: This CDR3 is also generated by other DNA sequences in the sample. This chain connects TRBV5-1 to TRBJ2-7, with D unclear. Deletions cut 0 bases from V and 1 base from J, with 5 bases between. Germline V gene lookup returns CDR1 SGHRS and CDR2 YFSETQ. This CDR3 contains 13 residues. CDR3: CASSLEISYEQYF. The CDR3 coding sequence is TGCGCCAGCAGCTTGGAGATATCCTACGAGCAGTACTTC. Looking up the rest from reference TRBV5-1 and TRBJ2-7 gives the full variable domain: KAGVTQTPRYLIKTRGQQVTLSCSPISGHRSVSWYQQTPGQGLQFLFEYFSETQRNKGNFPGRFSGRQFSNSRSEMNVSTLELGDSALYLCASSLEISYEQYFGPGTRLTVT.

V and J are TRBV9 and TRBJ2-3; 9 nucleotides match TRBD2. V lost 0 bases, J lost 4 bases, and 6 bases stayed unmatched. Germline V gene data show CDR1 as SGDLS and CDR2 as YYNGEE. The CDR3 extends over 16 amino acids. CDR3 residues: CASSVGVSGSSDTQYF. The CDR3, as DNA: TGTGCCAGCAGCGTAGGGGTTAGCGGGAGCTCAGATACGCAGTATTTT.

The rearrangement uses TRBV12-5 and TRBJ2-3, with 7 bases lining up with TRBD1. This CDR3 comprises 14 residues. Trimming took 1 base from V and 6 from J; bases not matched to a gene: 4. CDR1 and CDR2 (germline): LGHNT, FRNRAP. This CDR3 is CASGLAVTGDTQYF. CDR3 bases: TGTGCTAGTGGTTTGGCCGTGACAGGGGATACGCAGTATTTT.

The V and J genes are TRBV11-2 and TRBJ1-5, with a possible D match to TRBD1 (5 bases). The V end lost 2 bases, the J end lost 4 bases, and 6 bases lay between the germline ends. Germline assignment: CDR1 SGHAT and CDR2 FQNNGV. CDR3 length: 13 amino acids. CDR3 in DNA: TGTGCCAGCAGCTTATACAGGAATCAGCCCCAGCATTTT. This gives the protein CASSLYRNQPQHF.

The V gene is TRBV29-1, the J gene TRBJ2-7, with a weak D call TRBD1 (6 bases). V was pared by 7 bases and J by 2 bases, with 15 bases between. This CDR3 is built from 13 residues. Per germline, CDR1 SQVTM and CDR2 ANQGSEA. The CDR3 loop reads CSGKGDGPYEQYF. CDR3 DNA: TGCAGCGGGAAGGGGGACGGTCCCTACGAGCAGTACTTC.

This sequence joins TRBV11-2 and TRBJ2-1; the D gene is possibly TRBD2 (5 bases). The CDR3 length is 15 residues. CDR1 is SGHAT and CDR2 is FQNNGV in the germline V gene. V was cut by 1 base and J by 2 bases, with 9 bases left in between. Here the CDR3 DNA reads TGTGCCAGCAGCTTAGCCAGCGGTACCTACAATGAGCAGTTCTTC. It yields the protein CASSLASGTYNEQFF.

The chain employs TRBV15 and TRBJ2-5; the D gene is possibly TRBD2 (6 bases). Germline V CDR1 and CDR2: LNHNV, YYDKDF (reference sequence). This CDR3 is 16 amino acids long. Trimming left V 0 bases short and J 1 base short, with 12 bases between. For the CDR3, the DNA is TGTGCCACCAGCAGAGATAATCCGGGAGCCCAAGAGACCCAGTACTTC. It is translated as CATSRDNPGAQETQYF.

J is TRBJ2-7 and V is TRBV5-6; 8 bases are shared with TRBD1. Germline lookup yields CDR1 SGHDT and CDR2 YYEEEE. V shed 0 bases, J shed 6 bases, and the junction held 5 bases outside the gene matches. This CDR3 has 14 amino acids. The CDR3 is CASSLGTGTTEQYF. The DNA for the CDR3 is TGTGCCAGCAGCTTGGGGACAGGGACAACCGAGCAGTACTTC.

The chain carries TRBV29-1 and TRBJ2-3; TRBD2 might be the D (5 bases). The V end lost 3 bases, the J end lost 3 bases, and 19 bases lay between the germline ends. The CDR3 length is 16 residues. Germline loops: CDR1 SQVTM, CDR2 ANQGSEA. The chain's CDR3 is CSVEWSSTQVTDTQYF. Here the CDR3 DNA reads TGCAGCGTTGAGTGGTCTAGCACGCAAGTGACAGATACGCAGTATTTT.

As regards this clone: This CDR3 is also generated by other DNA sequences in the sample. This chain joins TRBV19 and TRBJ2-4; no firm D call. CDR3 length: 13 amino acids. Between the trimmed V and J ends, which lost 0 bases and 5 bases, there was a span of 5 bases. Germline V gene sequence: CDR1 LNHDA, CDR2 SQIVND (reference sequence). As DNA, the CDR3 is TGTGCCAGTAGTATAGATGGGGAAAACATTCAGTACTTC. Residues: CASSIDGENIQYF.

This chain connects TRBV6-6 to TRBJ1-5; 12 nucleotides match TRBD1. Germline V CDR1 and CDR2: MNHNY, SVGAGI (reference sequence). Trimming at V came to 4 bases and at J to 5 bases, leaving 6 bases not matched to a gene. CDR3 length equals 16 residues. The CDR3, as DNA: TGTGCCAGCAGTTTGGGACAGGGGGCGAGGGATCAGCCCCAGCATTTT. As protein: CASSLGQGARDQPQHF.

As regards this clone: The junction shows a germline mismatch at one end, possibly a read error. The chain has TRBV10-1 and TRBJ2-3; tentative D call: TRBD2 (6 bases). The CDR3 contains 15 residues. Per the germline V gene, CDR1 is WNHNN and CDR2 is SYGVQD (reference sequence). This CDR3 is CASSESEGNRDTQCF. CDR3 nucleotide sequence: TGCGCCAGCAGTGAGTCGGAGGGCAATCGTGATACGCAGTGTTTT.

This chain uses TRBV27 with TRBJ2-7, with D perhaps TRBD2 (6 bases). CDR1 is MNHEY and CDR2 is SMNVEV in the germline V gene (reference sequence). The CDR3 is 16 amino acids. V lost 0 bases and J 5 bases, leaving 17 bases between the germline ends. In DNA form, the CDR3 reads TGTGCCAGCAGTTTATCGCCACGGGGGATCGTCCACGAGCAGTACTTC. It is translated as CASSLSPRGIVHEQYF.

J is TRBJ1-1 and V is TRBV6-6; D gene uncertain. Trimming stripped 4 bases from V and 1 base from J, with 7 bases between. Germline V lookup: CDR1 MNHNY, CDR2 SVGAGI (reference sequence). CDR3 length: 13 amino acids. CDR3 sequence reads: CASSWRGNTEAFF. DNA for the CDR3: TGTGCCAGCAGTTGGCGGGGGAACACTGAAGCTTTCTTT.

V gene TRBV7-2 combines with J gene TRBJ1-2, with D tentatively TRBD1 (5 bases). CDR3 length equals 14 residues. V lost 3 bases, J lost 3 bases, and 11 bases lay in between. Germline V gives CDR1 SGHTA, CDR2 FQGNSA. The CDR3 DNA follows: TGTGCCAGCAGCTTGACAGCTGCTGACTATGGCTACACCTTC. The encoded protein is CASSLTAADYGYTF.

The chain carries TRBV12-5 and TRBJ2-7; D is undetermined. V lost 0 bases and J 0 bases, leaving 12 bases between the germline ends. The CDR3 extends over 16 amino acids. CDR1 and CDR2 (germline): LGHNT, FRNRAP. The CDR3 is CASGLVRAPSSYEQYF. The CDR3 coding sequence is TGTGCTAGTGGTTTGGTACGTGCACCGAGCTCCTACGAGCAGTACTTC.

V gene TRBV7-9 combines with J gene TRBJ1-1; D not certain. The CDR3 has 15 residues. Germline-derived CDR1 and CDR2 are SEHNR and FQNEAQ (reference sequence). The V end lost 1 base, the J end lost 2 bases, and 11 bases lay between the germline ends. Here the CDR3 reads CASSLVLGKNTEAFF. CDR3 DNA sequence: TGTGCCAGCAGCTTAGTTTTGGGCAAAAACACTGAAGCTTTCTTT.

The chain carries TRBV19 and TRBJ2-1; a weak D match, TRBD2 (6 bases). CDR3 length: 14 amino acids. The V gene lost 5 bases and the J gene lost 2 bases, with 10 bases spanning the gap. CDR1 is LNHDA, CDR2 SQIVND, per germline (reference sequence). CDR3 in DNA: TGTGCCAGTAGTGAGACTAGTACCTACAATGAGCAGTTCTTC. Protein: CASSETSTYNEQFF.

This chain uses TRBV15 with TRBJ1-5; D uncertain. CDR1 and CDR2 from the germline V gene are LNHNV and YYDKDF (reference sequence). Trimming left V 11 bases short and J 4 bases short, with 18 bases between. The CDR3 is 14 residues long. The CDR3 reads CAPRGRKRNQPQHF. Written as DNA, the CDR3 is TGTGCCCCCCGAGGGCGGAAGAGGAATCAGCCCCAGCATTTT.

The CDR3 is CATSGNLRDGYYEQYF. Written as DNA, the CDR3 is TGTGCCACCAGCGGGAACCTCCGGGACGGCTATTACGAGCAGTACTTC. The rearrangement links TRBV15 to TRBJ2-7, with D perhaps given as TRBD1 or TRBD2 (5 bases each). Looked up from germline, CDR1 is LNHNV and CDR2 is YYDKDF (reference sequence). The CDR3 is made up of 16 amino acids. The V end was cut by 5 bases, the J end by 4 bases, with 21 bases between.

The chain is built from TRBV2 and TRBJ2-7; 7 nucleotides match TRBD2. Germline V lookup: CDR1 SNHLY, CDR2 FYNNEI. Losses at the gene ends were 0 bases for V and 7 bases for J; bases not matched to a gene: 12. The CDR3 covers 16 residues. The CDR3 region is CASSEAGGEPPGEQYF. The CDR3 DNA sequence: TGTGCCAGCAGTGAAGCGGGGGGGGAGCCCCCAGGGGAGCAGTACTTC.

The chain is built from TRBV7-6 and TRBJ1-2; 8 bases match TRBD1. The CDR3 consists of 15 residues. From germline, CDR1 is SGHVS and CDR2 FNYEAQ. J lost 5 bases, V lost 1 base, and 6 bases had no gene match. The CDR3 spells CASSLDPGGSYGYTF. Written as DNA, the CDR3 is TGTGCCAGCAGCTTAGATCCAGGGGGCAGTTATGGCTACACCTTC.

The chain employs TRBV29-1 and TRBJ2-1; 7 nucleotides agree with TRBD2. V lost 0 bases to trimming and J lost 3 bases; unmatched junction nucleotides: 8. Germline V CDR1 and CDR2: SQVTM, ANQGSEA. This CDR3 has 16 amino acids. The CDR3 region has the DNA TGCAGCGTTGAAGATGGGAGCGGGGCCATCTACAATGAGCAGTTCTTC. It encodes CSVEDGSGAIYNEQFF.

V gene TRBV29-1 combines with J gene TRBJ2-1; D is uncertain. The germline CDR1 and CDR2 sequences are SQVTM and ANQGSEA. The CDR3 sequence is 12 residues long. Trimming removed 0 bases at V and 5 bases at J, with 5 bases between. The CDR3 bases are TGCAGCGTTGAAGATCTGGACAATGAGCAGTTCTTC. Protein sequence: CSVEDLDNEQFF.

The chain has TRBV2 and TRBJ2-1; no firm D call. Germline V gene data show CDR1 as SNHLY and CDR2 as FYNNEI. The germline V and J ends were trimmed by 6 bases and 5 bases, with 8 bases remaining between them. This CDR3 spans 12 amino acids. CDR3 bases: TGTGCCAGCAGAGGCGACGACAATGAGCAGTTCTTC. It is translated as CASRGDDNEQFF.